What follows are 8 T cell receptor beta chains derived from one specimen sequenced in a study of OX40 agonist ivuxolimab in advanced cancers. Using immunoSEQ multiplex PCR, the repertoire was profiled, and TCRdb retains in-frame clones only, with some absent. Among tens of thousands of clones, over 70% were seen once, and the ten largest hold 5.5% to 6%. This material consisted of CD4+ or CD8+ T cells sorted from blood, taken in a trial of the OX40 agonist ivuxolimab. All receptors derive from an adult with an advanced solid tumor such as melanoma, head and neck, liver or kidney cancer.

In its sample, this clone was seen a few times. V and J are TRBV6-1 and TRBJ2-1; 10 bases agree with TRBD2. The V and J ends lost 4 bases and 4 bases, in that order; junction bases with no gene match: 16. The CDR3 extends over 19 amino acids. The V gene's germline CDR1 is MNHNS and CDR2 SASEGT. CDR3 nucleotide sequence: TGTGCCAGCAGTGTGACGGGGTGGGTAGCGGGGGGATTTTACAATGAGCAGTTCTTC. It specifies CASSVTGWVAGGFYNEQFF.

The chain is built from TRBV4-2 and TRBJ2-2; no firm D call. The CDR3 spans 13 residues. In germline, CDR1 is LGHNA, CDR2 YNFKEQ. V gave up 0 bases and J gave up 5 bases, with 4 bases separating them. CDR3 protein: CASSQEKTGELFF. CDR3 nucleotides: TGTGCCAGCAGCCAAGAAAAGACCGGGGAGCTGTTTTTT.

This chain uses TRBV19 with TRBJ1-1; no clear D gene. CDR3 length: 13 amino acids. Between the trimmed V and J ends, which lost 3 bases and 3 bases, there was a span of 8 bases. CDR1 is LNHDA, CDR2 SQIVND, per germline (reference sequence). This CDR3 reads CASSISRHTEAFF. The CDR3 coding sequence is TGTGCCAGTAGTATCTCCAGGCACACTGAAGCTTTCTTT.

The rearrangement uses TRBV7-6 and TRBJ2-7; D might be TRBD2 (5 bases). The V end lost 3 bases, the J end lost 1 base, and 16 bases lay between the germline ends. The length of the CDR3 is 16 residues. Germline assignment: CDR1 SGHVS and CDR2 FNYEAQ. CDR3 coding DNA: TGTGCCAGCAGCTTGGGTTCGGACGTAGCGTCCTACGAGCAGTACTTC. Translation: CASSLGSDVASYEQYF.

This rearrangement joins TRBV19 to TRBJ1-5, with D hard to call. Germline CDR1 and CDR2: LNHDA and SQIVND (reference sequence). Between the trimmed V and J ends, which lost 7 bases and 3 bases, there was a span of 7 bases. The CDR3 consists of 12 residues. The CDR3, as DNA: TGTGCCAGTACCCAAGACAATCAGCCCCAGCATTTT. This sequence encodes CASTQDNQPQHF.

The rearrangement joins TRBV7-2 to TRBJ2-3, with 7 bases aligning to TRBD2. V lost 5 bases, J lost 5 bases, and 7 bases stayed unmatched. CDR3 length: 14 amino acids. Germline CDR1 reads SGHTA; CDR2 reads FQGNSA. The CDR3 DNA is TGTGCCAGCAGCCTGGGGGGGTCCCTAGATACGCAGTATTTT. It encodes CASSLGGSLDTQYF.

The chain employs TRBV27 and TRBJ1-6; D call uncertain. This CDR3 has 15 residues. Trimming left V 4 bases short and J 9 bases short, with 16 bases between. The germline V gene has CDR1 MNHEY and CDR2 SMNVEV (reference sequence). This CDR3 reads CASSWEIGAFSPLHF. The CDR3 bases are TGTGCCAGCAGTTGGGAGATTGGAGCTTTTTCACCCCTCCACTTT.

The gene calls are TRBV6-4 and TRBJ1-2; D uncertain. Trimming took 2 bases from V and 7 from J, leaving 8 bases between them. This CDR3 spans 12 amino acids. CDR1 is MRHNA, CDR2 SNTAGT, per germline. CDR3 nucleotides: TGTGCCAGCAGTGACGGTCGTGCTGGCTACACCTTC. Translated, it gives CASSDGRAGYTF.